This TCR beta chain was identified in a study of T cells after yellow fever vaccination. Background on the study: For low cell numbers, libraries were made with SMART-Seq v4 Ultra Low Input.

One entry per CDR3 protein, called by TCRdb with MiXCR from the 5' RACE reads. The sample holds about 63,000 distinct CDR3 sequences, roughly 7.3% seen once. V lost 0 bases to trimming and J lost 0 bases, with 6 bases between them. This CDR3 region has 15 residues. In germline, CDR1 is SGHRS, CDR2 YFSETQ. This clonotype was counted at least ten times. The J gene is TRBJ2-2, the V gene TRBV5-1, with D hard to call. This TCR was sampled from a man under 40 who received the YFV17D yellow fever vaccine. The sequenced sample was CD8+ T cells sorted from PBMCs, obtained 15 days after the yellow fever booster vaccination. For the CDR3, the DNA is TGCGCCAGCAGCTTGGTAGCAACGAACACCGGGGAGCTGTTTTTT. Amino acids: CASSLVATNTGELFF.